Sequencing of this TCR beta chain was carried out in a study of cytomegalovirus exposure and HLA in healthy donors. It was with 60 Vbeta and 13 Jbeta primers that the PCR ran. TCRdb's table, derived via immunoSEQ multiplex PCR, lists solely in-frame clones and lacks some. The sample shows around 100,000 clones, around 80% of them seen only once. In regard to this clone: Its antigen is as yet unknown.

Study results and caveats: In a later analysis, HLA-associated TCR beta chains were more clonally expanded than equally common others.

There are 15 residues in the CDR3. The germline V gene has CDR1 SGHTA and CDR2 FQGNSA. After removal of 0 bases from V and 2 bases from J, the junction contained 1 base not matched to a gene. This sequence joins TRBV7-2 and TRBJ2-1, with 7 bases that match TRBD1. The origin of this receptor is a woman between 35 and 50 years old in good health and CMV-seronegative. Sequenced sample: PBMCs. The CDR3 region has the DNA TGTGCCAGCAGCTTAGCAGGGGGCCCCTACAATGAGCAGTTCTTC. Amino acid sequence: CASSLAGGPYNEQFF.